A single sample is the source of the 13 T cell receptor beta chains below, sequenced in a study of technical replicates of blood from a few donors. Produced via immunoSEQ multiplex PCR; TCRdb's table is partial and in-frame only. The sample shows about 72,000 clones, roughly 95% of them seen only once. Sequenced sample: T cells isolated from PBMCs. The receptor set was obtained from a human donor in good health.

CDR3 bases: TGTGCCAGCAGACCCACCGGGGGCACTGAAGCTTTCTTT. Residues: CASRPTGGTEAFF. The chain recombines TRBV2 with TRBJ1-1, with a possible D match to TRBD1 (5 bases). Germline-derived CDR1 and CDR2 are SNHLY and FYNNEI. Trimming cost V 6 bases and J 4 bases, with 12 bases left between them. This CDR3 contains 13 residues.

DNA of the CDR3: TGTGCCAGCAGCTTACTTTGGCGTGGCGGGGGGAGATCCCAAGAGACCCAGTACTTC. Its protein product is CASSLLWRGGGRSQETQYF. The chain joins TRBV7-6 to TRBJ2-5; 8 bases align to TRBD2. The germline gives CDR1 SGHVS, CDR2 FNYEAQ. The V gene end was trimmed by 2 bases and the J gene end by 1 base; junction bases not matched to a gene: 15. The CDR3 extends over 19 amino acids.

V usage is TRBV28 and J usage is TRBJ1-4; TRBD1 matches at 7 bases. J was trimmed by 6 bases and V by 6 bases; bases with no gene match: 10. Germline CDR1 is MDHEN and CDR2 is SYDVKM. CDR3 length equals 15 residues. The CDR3 spells CASREGQTEDEKLFF. CDR3 DNA sequence: TGTGCCAGCAGGGAGGGACAGACTGAAGATGAAAAACTGTTTTTT.

The chain joins TRBV7-9 to TRBJ1-3; D is undetermined. V lost 5 bases and J lost 4, with 6 bases in between. The CDR3 covers 12 residues. Per the germline V gene, CDR1 is SEHNR and CDR2 is FQNEAQ (reference sequence). The CDR3 coding sequence is TGTGCCAGCAGCCTATTCGGAAACACCATATATTTT. The encoded protein is CASSLFGNTIYF.

The chain carries TRBV19 and TRBJ2-7, with no clear D. The CDR3 is made up of 13 amino acids. Germline loops: CDR1 LNHDA, CDR2 SQIVND (reference sequence). Deletions cut 4 bases from V and 2 bases from J, with 9 bases between. CDR3 nucleotide sequence: TGTGCCAGTAGTAGGGCAGCCGCCTACGAGCAGTACTTC. This gives the protein CASSRAAAYEQYF.

J is TRBJ1-2 and V is TRBV28; weak D call: TRBD1 (5 bases). The germline V gene has CDR1 MDHEN and CDR2 SYDVKM. The V end lost 3 bases, the J end lost 5 bases, and 13 bases lay between the germline ends. The CDR3 has 14 residues. CDR3 coding DNA: TGTGCCAGCAGTTTTTCCCCTCCAGGGTATGGCTACACCTTC. Protein product: CASSFSPPGYGYTF.

V usage is TRBV9 and J usage is TRBJ1-2; TRBD1 might be the D (6 bases). Per germline, CDR1 SGDLS and CDR2 YYNGEE. The CDR3 covers 14 residues. Trimming removed 0 bases at V and 2 bases at J, with 8 bases between. The chain's CDR3 is CASSVATGNYGYTF. For the CDR3, the DNA is TGTGCCAGCAGCGTAGCTACAGGGAACTATGGCTACACCTTC.

Only one count was recorded for this clone. This chain uses TRBV5-1 with TRBJ2-3; TRBD1 matches at 8 bases. V was pared by 2 bases and J by 6 bases, with 11 bases of the junction left unmatched. The CDR3 runs 16 residues. CDR1 is SGHRS and CDR2 is YFSETQ in the germline V gene. The CDR3 coding sequence is TGCGCCAGCAGCTTAAACGGACGCCACAGGGGGGATACGCAGTATTTT. This encodes CASSLNGRHRGDTQYF.

The chain employs TRBV6-4 and TRBJ2-1; 10 nucleotides agree with TRBD2. After removal of 4 bases from V and 8 bases from J, the junction contained 8 bases not matched to a gene. Germline CDR1 and CDR2: MRHNA and SNTAGT. CDR3 length: 15 residues. The CDR3 here is CASSVRTSGGDEQFF. The CDR3 DNA reads TGTGCCAGCAGTGTCCGGACTAGCGGAGGGGATGAGCAGTTCTTC.

The chain uses TRBV25-1 and TRBJ2-2; D is possibly TRBD2 (5 bases). Germline CDR1 reads MGHDK; CDR2 reads SYGVNS. V lost 8 bases and J lost 6, with 16 bases in between. There are 14 residues in the CDR3. Written as DNA, the CDR3 is TGTGCCAGCCTAGAGGGTGGGTTAGCCGGGGAGCTGTTTTTT. It is translated as CASLEGGLAGELFF. Drawing the rest from reference TRBV25-1 and TRBJ2-2, the complete variable domain is EADIYQTPRYLVIGTGKKITLECSQTMGHDKMYWYQQDPGMELHLIHYSYGVNSTEKGDLSSESTVSRIRTEHFPLTLESARPSHTSQYLCASLEGGLAGELFFGEGSRLTVL.

J is TRBJ1-1 and V is TRBV30; TRBD1 is a possible D gene (6 bases). The V gene lost 5 bases and the J gene lost 0 bases, with 19 bases spanning the gap. Germline V lookup: CDR1 GTSNPN, CDR2 SVGIG (reference sequence). This CDR3 contains 16 residues. CDR3 protein: CAWSGGGRRLNTEAFF. Here the CDR3 DNA reads TGTGCCTGGTCCGGCGGGGGGCGCCGATTGAACACTGAAGCTTTCTTT.

The rearrangement uses TRBV10-2 and TRBJ2-1; TRBD1 agrees at 11 bases. J lost 7 bases, V lost 0 bases, and 5 bases had no gene match. The CDR3 sequence is 16 residues long. The germline V gene encodes CDR1 WSHSY and CDR2 SAAADI. The CDR3 here is CASSESSGQGANEQFF. In nucleotides, the CDR3 is TGCGCCAGCAGTGAGTCTTCCGGACAGGGGGCGAATGAGCAGTTCTTC.

The rearrangement links TRBV9 to TRBJ1-1; D remains ambiguous. Trimming pared 1 base from V and 1 base from J, leaving 5 bases between. The CDR3 contains 13 residues. Germline V gene data show CDR1 as SGDLS and CDR2 as YYNGEE. As DNA, the CDR3 is TGTGCCAGCAGCGTACAGTCGAACACTGAAGCTTTCTTT. Its translation is CASSVQSNTEAFF. Supplemented by reference TRBV9 and TRBJ1-1, the full variable domain reads DSGVTQTPKHLITATGQRVTLRCSPRSGDLSVYWYQQSLDQGLQFLIQYYNGEERAKGNILERFSAQQFPDLHSELNLSSLELGDSALYFCASSVQSNTEAFFGQGTRLTVV.